These T cell receptor beta chains were read from a single sample in a study of cytomegalovirus exposure and HLA in healthy donors. TCRdb's copy holds only in-frame clones and misses some; the assay was immunoSEQ multiplex PCR. The sample includes tens of thousands of clones, 55% to 75% of them seen just once. Sequenced: PBMCs. The receptors come from a woman aged 40 to 49 in good health and CMV-seropositive. CDR3s include the opening cysteine and the closing phenylalanine or tryptophan. The D gene is left open where the match is weak. The size entry is marked missing in some rows and otherwise reads once, few, many or a size class.

J gene | D gene | clone size | CDR3 length | V gene | CDR3 protein | CDR3 DNA
TRBJ1-1 | TRBD1 | once | 14 | TRBV15 | CATLSGQGSTEAFF | TGTGCCACCTTATCGGGACAGGGAAGCACTGAAGCTTTCTTT
TRBJ1-3 | . | . | 15 | TRBV4-2 | CASSQGNVGANTIYF | TGTGCCAGCAGCCAAGGCAACGTGGGGGCAAACACCATATATTTT
TRBJ2-5 | . | . | 14 | TRBV5-4 | CASSSRGSQETQYF | TGTGCCAGCAGCTCAAGGGGGTCTCAAGAGACCCAGTACTTC
TRBJ1-1 | TRBD1 | . | 13 | TRBV19 | CASSDDRAAEAFF | TGTGCCAGTAGCGACGACAGGGCGGCTGAAGCTTTCTTT
TRBJ2-3 | TRBD2 | few | 17 | TRBV4-1 | CASSQGPKWEGTDTQYF | TGCGCCAGCAGCCAAGGGCCGAAGTGGGAGGGGACTGATACGCAGTATTTT
TRBJ1-5 | . | many | 17 | TRBV12-5 | CASGLQGMVEGNQPQHF | TGTGCTAGTGGTTTGCAGGGGATGGTTGAGGGCAATCAGCCCCAGCATTTT
TRBJ2-7 | TRBD2 | . | 13 | TRBV4-1 | CASSQGEGSGQYF | TGCGCCAGCAGCCAAGGGGAGGGGTCGGGGCAGTACTTC
TRBJ2-7 | TRBD1 | . | 15 | TRBV7-8 | CASSLGTGSSYEQYF | TGTGCCAGCAGTCTCGGGACAGGGAGCTCCTACGAGCAGTACTTC
TRBJ1-6 | . | once | 17 | TRBV9 | CASSVANGGRNNSPLHF | TGTGCCAGCAGCGTAGCGAATGGGGGCCGGAATAATTCACCCCTCCACTTT
TRBJ2-5 | . | . | 19 | TRBV12-2 | CASRWHRTSGGPFGETQYF | TGTGCAAGTCGCTGGCACCGGACTAGCGGGGGCCCATTTGGGGAGACCCAGTACTTC
TRBJ2-1 | . | . | 14 | TRBV5-1 | CASSLGSSPNEQFF | TGCGCCAGCAGCTTGGGAAGTAGCCCCAATGAGCAGTTCTTC
TRBJ1-5 | TRBD1 | . | 15 | TRBV5-1 | CASSPQTGDNQPQHF | TGCGCCAGCAGCCCCCAGACAGGGGACAATCAGCCCCAGCATTTT
TRBJ2-3 | TRBD2 | . | 15 | TRBV29-1 | CSVETSGGAADTQYF | TGCAGCGTTGAAACTAGCGGGGGGGCAGCAGATACGCAGTATTTT
TRBJ1-1 | . | . | 17 | TRBV25-1 | CASSELGGNRLNTEAFF | TGTGCCAGCAGTGAATTGGGAGGTAACAGGCTGAACACTGAAGCTTTCTTT
TRBJ1-2 | . | . | 14 | TRBV6-5 | CASSSGYRDSGYTF | TGTGCCAGCAGTTCGGGCTACAGGGATAGTGGCTACACCTTC
TRBJ1-3 | TRBD1 | . | 15 | TRBV12-5 | CASGLETGAGNTIYF | TGTGCTAGTGGTTTGGAGACAGGGGCTGGAAACACCATATATTTT
TRBJ2-1 | . | . | 16 | TRBV5-4 | CASSLGAGIPYNEQFF | TGTGCCAGCAGCTTGGGGGCGGGGATACCCTACAATGAGCAGTTCTTC
TRBJ2-1 | TRBD2 | . | 15 | TRBV5-1 | CASSLDGTRGGEQFF | TGCGCCAGCAGCTTAGACGGGACTAGGGGAGGTGAGCAGTTCTTC
TRBJ1-4 | TRBD1 | . | 15 | TRBV7-9 | CASSPTKGQSEKLFF | TGTGCCAGCAGCCCAACCAAGGGACAGTCTGAAAAACTGTTTTTT
TRBJ2-3 | . | . | 15 | TRBV7-2 | CASTSLRGSGDTQYF | TGTGCCAGCACTAGTCTACGGGGGAGCGGCGATACGCAGTATTTT